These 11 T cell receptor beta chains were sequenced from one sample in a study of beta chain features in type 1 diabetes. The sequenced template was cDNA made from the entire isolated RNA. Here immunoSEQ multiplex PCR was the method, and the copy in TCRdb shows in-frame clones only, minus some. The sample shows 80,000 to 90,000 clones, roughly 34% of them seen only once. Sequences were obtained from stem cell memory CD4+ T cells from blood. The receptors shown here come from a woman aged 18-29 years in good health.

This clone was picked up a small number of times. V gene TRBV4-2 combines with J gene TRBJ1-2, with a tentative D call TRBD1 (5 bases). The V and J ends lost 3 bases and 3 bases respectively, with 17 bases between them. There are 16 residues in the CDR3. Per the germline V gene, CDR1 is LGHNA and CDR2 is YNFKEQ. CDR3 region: CASSQSWSREDYGYTF. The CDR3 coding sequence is TGTGCCAGCAGCCAGAGCTGGAGCAGGGAGGACTATGGCTACACCTTC.

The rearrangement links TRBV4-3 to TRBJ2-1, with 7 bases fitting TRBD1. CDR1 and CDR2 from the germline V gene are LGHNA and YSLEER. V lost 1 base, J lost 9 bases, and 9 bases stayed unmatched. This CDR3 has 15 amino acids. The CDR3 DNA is TGCGCCAGCAGCCAAGGAGGGGGCCTGGTCGGTGAGCAGTTCTTC. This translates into CASSQGGGLVGEQFF.

In DNA form, the CDR3 reads TGTGCCAGCAGCTTAGCCCCGGGTCGGCGCCCCTACGAGCAGTACTTC. It specifies CASSLAPGRRPYEQYF. This rearrangement joins TRBV7-9 to TRBJ2-5; D not resolved. Matching the DNA end better, TRBJ2-7 makes the J call doubtful. CDR3 size: 16 residues. Looked up from germline, CDR1 is SEHNR and CDR2 is FQNEAQ (reference sequence).

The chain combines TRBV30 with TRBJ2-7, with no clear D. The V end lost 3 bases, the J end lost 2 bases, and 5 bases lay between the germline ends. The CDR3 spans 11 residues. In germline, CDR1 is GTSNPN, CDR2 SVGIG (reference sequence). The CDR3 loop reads CAWRQTYEQYF. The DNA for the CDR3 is TGTGCCTGGAGACAGACCTACGAGCAGTACTTC.

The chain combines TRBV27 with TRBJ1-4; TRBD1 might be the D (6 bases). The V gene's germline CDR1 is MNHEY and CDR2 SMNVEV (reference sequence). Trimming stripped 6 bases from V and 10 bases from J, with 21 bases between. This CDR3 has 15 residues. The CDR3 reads CASSPGGTGSRKLFF. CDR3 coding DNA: TGTGCCAGCAGCCCTGGTGGCACAGGGAGTAGAAAACTGTTTTTT.

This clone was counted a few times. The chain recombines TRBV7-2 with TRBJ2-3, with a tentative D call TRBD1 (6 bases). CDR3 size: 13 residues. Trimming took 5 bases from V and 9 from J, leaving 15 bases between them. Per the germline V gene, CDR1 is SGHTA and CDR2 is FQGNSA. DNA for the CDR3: TGTGCCAGCAGCCCGGGGCAGGGGAGAACGCAGTATTTT. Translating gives CASSPGQGRTQYF. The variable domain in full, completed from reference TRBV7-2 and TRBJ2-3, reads GAGVSQSPSNKVTEKGKDVELRCDPISGHTALYWYRQSLGQGLEFLIYFQGNSAPDKSGLPSDRFSAERTGGSVSTLTIQRTQQEDSAVYLCASSPGQGRTQYFGPGTRLTVL.

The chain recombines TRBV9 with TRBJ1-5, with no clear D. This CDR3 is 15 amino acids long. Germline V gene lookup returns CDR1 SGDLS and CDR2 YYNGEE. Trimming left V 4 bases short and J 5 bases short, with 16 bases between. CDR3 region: CASSPEGSRYQPQHF. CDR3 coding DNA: TGTGCCAGCAGCCCAGAAGGGAGTAGGTATCAGCCCCAGCATTTT.

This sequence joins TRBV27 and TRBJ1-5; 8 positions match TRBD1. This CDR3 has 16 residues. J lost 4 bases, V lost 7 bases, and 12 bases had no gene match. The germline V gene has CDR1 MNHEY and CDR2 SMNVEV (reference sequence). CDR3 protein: CASIPGQGLLNQPQHF. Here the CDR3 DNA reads TGTGCCAGCATTCCCGGACAGGGCCTATTAAATCAGCCCCAGCATTTT.

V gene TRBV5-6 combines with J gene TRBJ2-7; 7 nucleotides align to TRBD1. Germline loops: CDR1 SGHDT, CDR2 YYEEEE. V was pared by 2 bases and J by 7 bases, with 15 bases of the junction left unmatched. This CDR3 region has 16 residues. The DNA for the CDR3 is TGTGCCAGCAGCTTTCTTACGACAGGGTTTCATCGGGAGCAGTACTTC. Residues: CASSFLTTGFHREQYF. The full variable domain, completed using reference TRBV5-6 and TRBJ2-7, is DAGVTQSPTHLIKTRGQQVTLRCSPKSGHDTVSWYQQALGQGPQFIFQYYEEEERQRGNFPDRFSGHQFPNYSSELNVNALLLGDSALYLCASSFLTTGFHREQYFGPGTRLTVT.

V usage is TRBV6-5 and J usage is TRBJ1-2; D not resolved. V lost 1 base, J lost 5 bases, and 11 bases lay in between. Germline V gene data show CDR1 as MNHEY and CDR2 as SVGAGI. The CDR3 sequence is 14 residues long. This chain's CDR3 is CASSYFGRPYGYTF. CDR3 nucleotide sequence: TGTGCCAGCAGTTACTTTGGCAGGCCATATGGCTACACCTTC.

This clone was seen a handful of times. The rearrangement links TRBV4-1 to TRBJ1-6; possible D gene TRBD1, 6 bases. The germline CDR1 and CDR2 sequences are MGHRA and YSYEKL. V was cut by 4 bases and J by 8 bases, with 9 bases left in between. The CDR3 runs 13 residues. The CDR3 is CASSRQAHSPLHF. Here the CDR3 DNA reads TGCGCCAGCAGCCGACAGGCCCATTCACCCCTCCACTTT.